What follows are 23 T cell receptor beta chains derived from one specimen sequenced in a study of PD-1 blockade in mismatch repair-deficient tumors. Time point specified: roughly ten-day in vitro stimulation with candidate neoantigen peptide 2. The table came from immunoSEQ multiplex PCR; TCRdb's copy has only in-frame clones and leaves some out. The sample lists approximately 9,800 clones, around 86% occurring once. These receptors' targets are unknown. Sample: cells cultured in vitro, taken from a patient treated with pembrolizumab. Receptors were obtained from an adult with mismatch repair-deficient cancer.

The rearrangement joins TRBV15 to TRBJ1-5, with D maybe TRBD1 (5 bases). The CDR3 sequence is 14 residues long. Germline V lookup: CDR1 LNHNV, CDR2 YYDKDF (reference sequence). Trimming shortened V by 9 bases and J by 3 bases, and 15 bases separated the two germline ends. CDR3 sequence (DNA): TGTGCCACAAGCCTCGACAGCAACAATCAGCCCCAGCATTTT. Protein product: CATSLDSNNQPQHF.

The table lists this clone with a few counts. The CDR3 sequence is CSAGRTGELFF. CDR3 in DNA: TGCAGTGCTGGTCGGACCGGGGAGCTGTTTTTT. V gene TRBV20-1 combines with J gene TRBJ2-2, with D uncertain. This CDR3 is 11 amino acids long. Looked up from germline, CDR1 is DFQATT and CDR2 is SNEGSKA (reference sequence). V lost 5 bases, J lost 5 bases, and 6 bases lay in between.

The chain joins TRBV2 to TRBJ2-7, with unresolved D. Germline assignment: CDR1 SNHLY and CDR2 FYNNEI. This CDR3 is built from 13 residues. Trimming removed 8 bases at V and 2 bases at J, with 13 bases between. Written as DNA, the CDR3 is TGTGCCAGCTTAACCGACACGACCTACGAGCAGTACTTC. Translation gives CASLTDTTYEQYF.

J is TRBJ2-7 and V is TRBV7-9; D is unclear. V gave up 5 bases and J gave up 6 bases, with 20 bases separating them. This CDR3 contains 15 residues. Germline V gene sequence: CDR1 SEHNR, CDR2 FQNEAQ (reference sequence). The CDR3 sequence: CASSAPNASPLEQYF. The CDR3 DNA reads as TGTGCCAGCAGCGCCCCTAACGCTAGTCCCCTCGAGCAGTACTTC.

The chain has TRBV7-9 and TRBJ2-3; D may correspond to TRBD1 or TRBD2 (5 bases each). Germline V lookup: CDR1 SEHNR, CDR2 FQNEAQ (reference sequence). V lost 0 bases and J lost 7, with 14 bases in between. CDR3 length: 15 residues. The CDR3 DNA sequence: TGTGCCAGCAGCTTAGCGCAGGGCCTAGCTCATACGCAGTATTTT. This gives the protein CASSLAQGLAHTQYF.

The chain recombines TRBV19 with TRBJ2-2, with D hard to call. CDR1 and CDR2 (germline): LNHDA, SQIVND (reference sequence). Trimming took 0 bases from V and 0 from J, leaving 8 bases between them. The CDR3 sequence is 16 residues long. The CDR3 reads CASSIELDANTGELFF. In DNA form, the CDR3 reads TGTGCCAGTAGTATAGAACTGGACGCGAACACCGGGGAGCTGTTTTTT.

V usage is TRBV5-1 and J usage is TRBJ1-6; D is possibly TRBD1 (6 bases). Trimming removed 0 bases from V and 0 bases from J, with 13 bases in between. The CDR3 spans 18 residues. Germline-derived CDR1 and CDR2 are SGHRS and YFSETQ. The CDR3 loop reads CASSLGADRSSYNSPLHF. CDR3 nucleotide sequence: TGCGCCAGCAGCTTGGGGGCCGACAGGAGCTCCTATAATTCACCCCTCCACTTT.

V and J are TRBV28 and TRBJ1-5; D remains unclear. The V gene's germline CDR1 is MDHEN and CDR2 SYDVKM. V shed 2 bases and J shed 3 bases, with 8 bases lying between them. The CDR3 extends over 14 amino acids. The CDR3: CASSLVIANQPQHF. DNA for the CDR3: TGTGCCAGCAGTTTAGTGATCGCCAATCAGCCCCAGCATTTT.

The chain couples TRBV5-1 to TRBJ2-2; a possible D gene is TRBD2 (5 bases). V was shortened by 5 bases and J by 3 bases, with 20 bases between the two germline ends. Germline V gene sequence: CDR1 SGHRS, CDR2 YFSETQ. CDR3 size: 17 residues. The CDR3 DNA is TGCGCCAGCAGTAGCGCGGGCAATTTGGCTGACACCGGGGAGCTGTTTTTT. Amino acids: CASSSAGNLADTGELFF. The entire variable domain, with the rest obtained from reference TRBV5-1 and TRBJ2-2, is as follows: KAGVTQTPRYLIKTRGQQVTLSCSPISGHRSVSWYQQTPGQGLQFLFEYFSETQRNKGNFPGRFSGRQFSNSRSEMNVSTLELGDSALYLCASSSAGNLADTGELFFGEGSRLTVL.

This clone has just one count. The chain uses TRBV27 and TRBJ2-7; 8 bases are a match to TRBD2. The CDR3 contains 16 residues. After removal of 3 bases from V and 5 bases from J, the junction contained 12 bases not matched to a gene. Germline V gene data show CDR1 as MNHEY and CDR2 as SMNVEV (reference sequence). In DNA form, the CDR3 reads TGTGCCAGCAGTTTGGGGGCTGACGGGAGGGCCCACGAGCAGTACTTC. Translating it yields CASSLGADGRAHEQYF.

The rearrangement uses TRBV27 and TRBJ2-1, with 9 bases lining up with TRBD2. The CDR3 runs to 15 residues. After removal of 1 base from V and 6 bases from J, the junction contained 4 bases not matched to a gene. CDR1 is MNHEY and CDR2 is SMNVEV in the germline V gene (reference sequence). CDR3 sequence: CASSLYSGSFNEQFF. For the CDR3, the DNA is TGTGCCAGCAGTTTATATAGCGGGAGTTTCAATGAGCAGTTCTTC.

The J gene is TRBJ2-7, the V gene TRBV7-2, with 7 bases lining up with TRBD2. The CDR3 runs 16 residues. Germline CDR1 SGHTA, CDR2 FQGNSA. The trim removed 7 bases at V and 0 bases at J, leaving 12 bases unmatched. CDR3 nucleotides: TGTGCCAGCATCCCCGGTGGGTCTAGCGGCTCCTACGAGCAGTACTTC. Protein: CASIPGGSSGSYEQYF.

This rearrangement joins TRBV7-9 to TRBJ2-5; 11 positions match TRBD2. The CDR3 runs 16 residues. Germline lookup yields CDR1 SEHNR and CDR2 FQNEAQ (reference sequence). V lost 5 bases, J lost 2 bases, and 7 bases stayed unmatched. CDR3 DNA: TGTGCCAGCAGCGCCGGACTAGCGGGCGTACAAGAGACCCAGTACTTC. Protein product: CASSAGLAGVQETQYF.

This chain uses TRBV7-9 with TRBJ2-7; the D gene is possibly TRBD1 (6 bases). Germline CDR1 SEHNR, CDR2 FQNEAQ (reference sequence). The CDR3 sequence is 14 residues long. Trimming cost V 5 bases and J 4 bases, with 15 bases left between them. The CDR3 loop reads CASSLPGQPYEQYF. CDR3 DNA sequence: TGTGCCAGCAGCCTACCGGGACAACCTTACGAGCAGTACTTC.

This rearrangement joins TRBV7-8 to TRBJ2-6; D gene uncertain. The germline CDR1 and CDR2 sequences are SGHVS and FQNEAQ. There are 16 residues in the CDR3. The V end lost 1 base, the J end lost 1 base, and 8 bases lay between the germline ends. The chain's CDR3 is CASSLVAGSGANVLTF. CDR3 DNA sequence: TGTGCCAGCAGCTTAGTTGCAGGATCTGGGGCCAACGTCCTGACTTTC.

The V gene is TRBV6-1, the J gene TRBJ1-1; possibly TRBD1 for D (6 bases). V was clipped by 7 bases and J by 1 base, with 13 bases between them. The germline V gene has CDR1 MNHNS and CDR2 SASEGT. The CDR3 spans 14 residues. This CDR3 reads CASKYRDTNTEAFF. The CDR3 DNA reads as TGTGCCAGCAAATACCGGGACACGAACACTGAAGCTTTCTTT.

J is TRBJ1-1 and V is TRBV10-1; TRBD1 matches at 7 bases. Germline V gene lookup returns CDR1 WNHNN and CDR2 SYGVQD (reference sequence). V lost 2 bases, J lost 4 bases, and 4 bases stayed unmatched. The CDR3 runs to 14 residues. This CDR3 reads CASSEEAGGTEAFF. DNA for the CDR3: TGCGCCAGCAGTGAGGAGGCAGGGGGCACTGAAGCTTTCTTT.

This chain connects TRBV4-1 to TRBJ1-2; D not certain. Germline V gene sequence: CDR1 MGHRA, CDR2 YSYEKL. This CDR3 region has 15 residues. The germline V and J ends were trimmed by 0 bases and 2 bases, with 10 bases remaining between them. The CDR3 sequence is CASSQEWEKNYGYTF. In DNA form, the CDR3 reads TGCGCCAGCAGCCAAGAGTGGGAGAAAAACTATGGCTACACCTTC.

CDR3 region: CASSTLGPEQFF. The CDR3 DNA follows: TGTGCCAGCTCGACACTGGGCCCTGAGCAGTTCTTC. The chain couples TRBV18 to TRBJ2-1, with D uncertain. In germline, CDR1 is KGHSH, CDR2 LQKENI. V was trimmed by 6 bases and J by 9 bases, leaving 12 bases between them. This CDR3 has 12 amino acids.

This clone was seen only once. The rearrangement links TRBV7-9 to TRBJ2-1; 7 positions match TRBD2. CDR3 length: 15 residues. With 5 bases clipped from V and 7 bases from J, the junction kept 11 bases outside the gene matches. The germline V gene encodes CDR1 SEHNR and CDR2 FQNEAQ (reference sequence). CDR3 DNA: TGTGCCAGCAGCCCAACTAGCGCGACCGATAATGAGCAGTTCTTC. It codes for CASSPTSATDNEQFF. Using reference TRBV7-9 and TRBJ2-1 for the parts outside the CDR3, the full variable domain is DTGVSQNPRHKITKRGQNVTFRCDPISEHNRLYWYRQTLGQGPEFLTYFQNEAQLEKSRLLSDRFSAERPKGSFSTLEIQRTEQGDSAMYLCASSPTSATDNEQFFGPGTRLTVL.

The rearrangement uses TRBV10-3 and TRBJ2-3, with a tentative D call TRBD1 (6 bases). The germline V gene encodes CDR1 ENHRY and CDR2 SYGVKD. V lost 5 bases, J lost 0 bases, and 9 bases lay in between. This CDR3 is built from 14 residues. CDR3 DNA sequence: TGTGCCATCAGTCAGGGGTATAGCACAGATACGCAGTATTTT. This codes for CAISQGYSTDTQYF.

V usage is TRBV11-2 and J usage is TRBJ2-5; D gene unclear. V was clipped by 3 bases and J by 2 bases, with 7 bases between them. The CDR3 has 13 amino acids. Germline V CDR1 and CDR2: SGHAT, FQNNGV. CDR3 sequence reads: CASSFGRQETQYF. The CDR3 DNA is TGTGCCAGCAGCTTTGGACGTCAAGAGACCCAGTACTTC.

The DNA for the CDR3 is TGTGCCAGCAGCCTGACAGGGTCAACTAATGAAAAACTGTTTTTT. It translates to CASSLTGSTNEKLFF. The rearrangement links TRBV6-6 to TRBJ1-4, with 7 bases that match TRBD1. The trim removed 6 bases at V and 0 bases at J, leaving 4 bases unmatched. Per the germline V gene, CDR1 is MNHNY and CDR2 is SVGAGI (reference sequence). This CDR3 comprises 15 residues.